This passage covers 17 T cell receptor beta chains from one sample sequenced in a study of regulatory T cells in long-lasting Graves disease. The time point here: persistent/refractory GD, antithyroid drugs over 5 years with positive TRAb. Isolated PBMC RNA provided the starting material for the TCR library. CDR3 regions were amplified by Arm-PCR using iRepertoire HTBI primers to build TCR beta libraries. One entry per CDR3 protein, called by TCRdb with MiXCR from the multiplex PCR reads. The sample shows 310,000 or so distinct CDR3 sequences, 20% to 25% of them seen only once. Sequenced here: peripheral blood mononuclear cells (PBMCs), sampled when the disease was refractory, from a patient treated with antithyroid drugs. Receptors were obtained from a female donor with Graves disease.

This clonotype was observed a few times. The chain combines TRBV4-1 with TRBJ2-5, with a possible D match to TRBD2 (6 bases). Germline CDR1 and CDR2: MGHRA and YSYEKL. The CDR3 contains 17 residues. Trimming stripped 1 base from V and 2 bases from J, with 17 bases between. The CDR3 nucleotides are TGCGCCAGCAGCCAAGCCTTAAGGGAGGCGGGTCAAGAGACCCAGTACTTC. It codes for CASSQALREAGQETQYF.

This clonotype has only a few counts. V gene TRBV13 combines with J gene TRBJ2-5; D ambiguous. Trimming took 0 bases from V and 4 from J, leaving 9 bases between them. The germline gives CDR1 PRHDT, CDR2 FYEKMQ (reference sequence). This CDR3 region has 14 residues. CDR3 nucleotide sequence: TGTGCCAGCAGCTTAGGGTACCCCACAGAGACCCAGTACTTC. Protein: CASSLGYPTETQYF. The entire variable domain, with the rest obtained from reference TRBV13 and TRBJ2-5, is as follows: AAGVIQSPRHLIKEKRETATLKCYPIPRHDTVYWYQQGPGQDPQFLISFYEKMQSDKGSIPDRFSAQQFSDYHSELNMSSLELGDSALYFCASSLGYPTETQYFGPGTRLLVL.

This clonotype appeared many times. The J gene is TRBJ2-5, the V gene TRBV7-9, with 7 positions matching TRBD1. Germline V lookup: CDR1 SEHNR, CDR2 FQNEAQ (reference sequence). There are 14 residues in the CDR3. V shed 5 bases, J shed 1 base, and the junction held 4 bases outside the gene matches. CDR3 DNA: TGTGCCAGCAGCGAACGGACAGGCCAAGAGACCCAGTACTTC. Translated: CASSERTGQETQYF.

The J gene is TRBJ2-6, the V gene TRBV27; weak D call: TRBD2 (6 bases). This CDR3 has 18 amino acids. The germline V gene encodes CDR1 MNHEY and CDR2 SMNVEV (reference sequence). V lost 4 bases to trimming and J lost 0 bases, with 16 bases between them. CDR3 sequence reads: CASSSSGGRFSGANVLTF. The CDR3 bases are TGTGCCAGCAGTTCCTCCGGAGGGCGCTTCTCTGGGGCCAACGTCCTGACTTTC.

The rearrangement links TRBV7-2 to TRBJ1-5; D not resolved. Trimming took 0 bases from V and 5 from J, leaving 11 bases between them. CDR1 is SGHTA, CDR2 FQGNSA, per germline. The CDR3 contains 15 residues. The CDR3 nucleotides are TGTGCCAGCAGCTTAGCGTTCGATAGAGATCAGCCCCAGCATTTT. Translating gives CASSLAFDRDQPQHF.

The chain employs TRBV10-2 and TRBJ1-2; 7 bases map to TRBD1. Germline trimming cut 7 bases from V and 6 bases from J; bases unmatched to any gene: 17. The CDR3 is 16 amino acids. CDR1 and CDR2 (germline): WSHSY, SAAADI. For the CDR3, the DNA is TGCGCCAGCACCGACGGACAGGCCCGCATGTGGGATGGCTACACCTTC. It codes for CASTDGQARMWDGYTF.

The V call is TRBV28, the J call TRBJ2-3; possible D gene TRBD1, 6 bases. The CDR3 has 15 amino acids. V was clipped by 5 bases and J by 3 bases, with 15 bases between them. From germline, CDR1 is MDHEN and CDR2 SYDVKM. CDR3 protein: CASSGTTGGTDTQYF. CDR3 bases: TGTGCCAGCAGTGGGACGACAGGCGGGACAGATACGCAGTATTTT.

The chain uses TRBV4-1 and TRBJ2-7, with 7 bases identical to TRBD2. CDR3 length: 14 amino acids. The ends lost 1 base at V and 6 bases at J; junction bases unmatched: 6. Germline loops: CDR1 MGHRA, CDR2 YSYEKL. CDR3: CASSQGAGVSEQYF. The CDR3 coding sequence is TGCGCCAGCAGCCAAGGGGCGGGAGTTAGCGAGCAGTACTTC.

This clonotype was seen ten or more times. The rearrangement links TRBV28 to TRBJ2-7, with D tentatively TRBD2 (6 bases). Germline V gives CDR1 MDHEN, CDR2 SYDVKM. The CDR3 spans 15 residues. V lost 7 bases to trimming and J lost 3 bases, with 19 bases between them. The CDR3 coding sequence is TGTGCCAGCAATTCGCGGCTTAAGCGGGTCTACGAGCAGTACTTC. Protein product: CASNSRLKRVYEQYF.

This clonotype has just a few counts. This chain's CDR3 is CATRGPSSYEQYF. In DNA, the CDR3 is TGTGCCACCCGGGGTCCGAGTTCCTACGAGCAGTACTTC. V usage is TRBV19 and J usage is TRBJ2-7; possible D gene TRBD2, 5 bases. In germline, CDR1 is LNHDA, CDR2 SQIVND (reference sequence). Trimming removed 10 bases from V and 1 base from J, with 14 bases in between. The CDR3 sequence is 13 residues long.

This clonotype was counted a few times. The chain recombines TRBV6-2 or TRBV6-3 with TRBJ2-3; D call uncertain. Germline values: CDR1 MNHEY, CDR2 SVGEGT. With 6 bases removed from V and 2 bases from J, the gap between germline ends came to 9 bases. The CDR3 runs to 13 residues. The CDR3 sequence: CASSRGPTDTQYF. The CDR3 nucleotides are TGTGCCAGCAGCCGCGGCCCCACAGATACGCAGTATTTT.

This clonotype was recorded many times. The rearrangement links TRBV20-1 to TRBJ1-5; 9 bases agree with TRBD1. J was trimmed by 0 bases and V by 6 bases; bases with no gene match: 3. The CDR3 sequence is 14 residues long. Looked up from germline, CDR1 is DFQATT and CDR2 is SNEGSKA (reference sequence). CDR3 nucleotides: TGCAGTGCGCCGACAGGGGGTAGCAATCAGCCCCAGCATTTT. Amino acid sequence: CSAPTGGSNQPQHF.

This chain links TRBV14 with TRBJ1-1; D possibly corresponds to TRBD1 (5 bases). The V gene lost 3 bases and the J gene lost 7 bases, with 18 bases spanning the gap. Per the germline V gene, CDR1 is SGHDN and CDR2 is FVKESK. There are 15 residues in the CDR3. The CDR3 reads CASSHSLGTGGEAFF. DNA for the CDR3: TGTGCCAGCAGCCATAGCTTGGGGACGGGGGGTGAAGCTTTCTTT.

This clonotype was recorded at least ten times. This chain joins TRBV28 and TRBJ1-5; D remains unclear. The CDR3 sequence is 13 residues long. The V gene lost 6 bases and the J gene lost 7 bases, with 13 bases spanning the gap. Germline V gene data show CDR1 as MDHEN and CDR2 as SYDVKM. CDR3 in DNA: TGTGCCAGCAGGTACACCGTCGGGCAGCCCCAGCATTTT. Translating it yields CASRYTVGQPQHF.

This clonotype was counted between two and nine times. The CDR3 region has the DNA TGCAGTGCGACAGACAGACTCTACGAGCAGTACTTC. Amino acid sequence: CSATDRLYEQYF. The chain recombines TRBV20-1 with TRBJ2-7; D possibly corresponds to TRBD1 (5 bases). Germline V gene lookup returns CDR1 DFQATT and CDR2 SNEGSKA (reference sequence). This CDR3 is built from 12 residues. Trimming removed 6 bases from V and 3 bases from J, with 12 bases in between.

V and J are TRBV20-1 and TRBJ2-5; D unclear. CDR3 length: 14 amino acids. V gave up 2 bases and J gave up 0 bases, with 10 bases separating them. The germline gives CDR1 DFQATT, CDR2 SNEGSKA (reference sequence). Here the CDR3 reads CSARTARNQETQYF. The CDR3 DNA follows: TGCAGTGCTAGAACGGCTAGGAACCAAGAGACCCAGTACTTC.

There are many counts of this clonotype. The V gene is TRBV20-1, the J gene TRBJ1-1; D is unresolved. The length of the CDR3 is 14 residues. V was clipped by 2 bases and J by 2 bases, with 12 bases between them. The germline gives CDR1 DFQATT, CDR2 SNEGSKA (reference sequence). The CDR3 spells CSARKLGINTEAFF. The DNA for the CDR3 is TGCAGTGCTAGAAAGTTGGGTATAAACACTGAAGCTTTCTTT.